This T cell receptor (beta chain) was identified in a study of T-cell reconstitution after alpha-beta-depleted transplantation in children listed by TCRdb under 2016. In terms of the full investigation: Using TCR repertoire profiling, the study quantitatively followed how T-cell immune reconstitution unfolded in children after TCRalphabeta/CD19-depleted allogeneic hematopoietic cell transplantation.

This clonotype has a handful of counts. It lacks a known antigen. No base qualities exist here, and no much larger clone lies one base off it. The cysteine opens and the phenylalanine closes a CDR3 of 15 amino acids. CDR3 DNA only is kept here, 45 bases in frame from base 1. CDR1 and CDR2 are drawn from the germline V gene: SGHTA, FQGNSA. V and J are truncated by 2 bases and 5 bases respectively, leaving an intervening sequence of 14 bases. The library was generated by PCR. Sequenced on an Illumina HiSeq 2500. To normalize quantification of the TCRbeta repertoire, the TCR libraries were built with molecular barcoding that relied on unique molecular identifiers. The public reads were reprocessed in TCRdb via fastp at Q25 and MiXCR, keeping in-frame beta chains. Under each unique CDR3 protein, matching rows form one entry showing the most common genes and DNA. The sample table contains some 640,000 distinct CDR3 sequences; only one count was recorded for approximately 17% of them. The ten largest clonotypes hold 1.1% of the sample.

This clonotype was sampled from a human donor who donated a stem cell graft to a child with acute myeloid leukemia. In this chain, TRBV7-2 is recombined with TRBJ2-3; the D gene assignment is ambiguous. The material was PBMCs from the stem cell graft donor, obtained from the stem cell graft. The DNA reads as follows: TGTGCCAGCAGCTTAAGTTTTGGCCTGGTAGATACGCAGTATTTT. This yields the protein CASSLSFGLVDTQYF.